One sample yielded the 3 T cell receptor beta chains listed below, sequenced in a study of shared clonotypes between healthy human individuals (TCRdb year 2020). The method was the immunoSEQ multiplex PCR assay. This immuneACCESS table, as held by TCRdb, lists in-frame sequences with V and J called but not all clones. Of the missing ones, under half trace to an unresolved V gene in checked studies; the others have no known cause. The sample table contains more than 2 million clones; only one count was recorded for roughly 94% of them. The ten largest clones take up approximately 1.2% of the sample. CD8 naive samples were obtained by positive selection for CCR7 among CD45RO-negative cells, yielding a CD45RA+CCR7+ population from which TemRA cells were excluded. The sequencing sample was made of naive CD8+ T cells sorted from blood. The cell subset or site label for this specimen denotes: CD45RA+CCR7+. All receptors come from a man aged 18 to 30 in good health.

This chain uses TRBV30 with TRBJ2-7; 9 bases are shared with TRBD2. The V and J ends lost 5 bases and 7 bases, in that order; junction bases with no gene match: 12. Germline-derived CDR1 and CDR2 are GTSNPN and SVGIG (reference sequence). The CDR3 is 14 residues long. The CDR3 here is CAWGRLADWREQYF. In DNA, the CDR3 is TGTGCCTGGGGACGACTAGCGGATTGGAGGGAGCAGTACTTC.

This chain connects TRBV7-8 to TRBJ2-1, with a possible D match to TRBD2 (5 bases). There are 11 residues in the CDR3. Per germline, CDR1 SGHVS and CDR2 FQNEAQ. Trimming took off 6 bases at V and 7 bases at J, with 7 bases between the two ends. As DNA, the CDR3 is TGTGCCAGCAGGGCGGGTAATGAGCAGTTCTTC. Protein: CASRAGNEQFF.

Remarks on this clone: A clone one base away is much larger, so this may be a read error. In the same sample, other DNA sequences code for this CDR3. The chain uses TRBV11-2 and TRBJ2-7; D unresolved. Germline V lookup: CDR1 SGHAT, CDR2 FQNNGV. The CDR3 spans 12 residues. The V gene lost 1 base and the J gene lost 3 bases, with 4 bases spanning the gap. The chain's CDR3 is CASSLGIYEQYF. The CDR3 DNA reads TGTGCCAGCAGCTTAGGGATCTACGAGCAGTACTTC.